This T cell receptor (beta chain) was documented in a study of T cell responses to AZD1222 COVID-19 vaccine (dated by TCRdb to about 2021). Broadly, across the study: Because spike-specific TCR depth and breadth did not differ between the two schedules, AZD1222 recipients who got a second dose at roughly 4 weeks were pooled with those who got a second dose at roughly 12 weeks. A total of just over 230 trial participants underwent TCR sequencing, of whom more than 200 had received two doses of AZD1222 and some 26 had received two doses of the MenACWY control vaccine. Trial participants were enrolled by age into subgroups of 18-55, 56-69 and 70-plus years, and around 150, 28 and 57 TCR-sequenced participants, respectively, were included in these subgroups. The study at large found these results: Participants were mostly white British and included more females than males, and it was suggested by the authors that clonal diversity may have been underestimated. In the small 56-69-year group, the increase in depth fell short of significance, most likely because of low power. Epitopes outside the regions mutated in the B.1.351 and B.1.1.7 variants were reportedly recognized by nearly half of the unique spike-specific TCRs. Conclusions about previously exposed vaccinees are limited, since just six AZD1222 recipients were seropositive for SARS-CoV-2 at baseline. The vaccine-associated CD4 TCRs covered the entire spike protein, and the dominant responses fell in regions 160-218 and 743-854. A significant rise in spike-specific TCR breadth and depth was observed after two AZD1222 doses relative to day 0 and relative to MenACWY recipients. No day 14 peak-response samples were available, so repertoires were characterized only after the peak T cell response.

The time point label, as the study defines it: baseline before first vaccination. Samples from vaccinated people were obtained from the UK trials COV001 and COV002, which included a single-blind randomized controlled phase 2/3 trial of AZD1222 (ChAdOx1 nCoV-19) in healthy adults. For TCRbeta chain sequencing, PBMC samples from trial participants were taken at day 0 and at day 28 after the second dose. The CDR3 regions of human TCRbeta chains were subjected to immunosequencing. As for how the authors treated the data: Repertoire TCRs were matched against a reference library of SARS-CoV-2-specific TCRs generated with the MIRA antigen-specificity platform. Breadth was defined as the fraction of unique TCRs that were SARS-CoV-2-associated. Depth was defined as the fraction of total T cells that were SARS-CoV-2-associated. Using the MIRA data, each spike-specific TCR was assigned both to the spike region to which the TCR was reactive and to a CD4 or CD8 class. Log10-transformed breadth and depth values were compared by one-way ANOVA with Sidak's multiple comparisons tests. This immuneACCESS table, as held by TCRdb, lists in-frame sequences with V and J called but not all clones. Of the missing ones, under half trace to an unresolved V gene in checked studies; the others have no known cause. The V and J calls and clone size come from that table; D and trimming were worked out from the DNA. This sample holds around 70,000 clones; 85% to 90% were observed only once. Together, the top ten hold roughly 8% of the sample.

As regards this clone: What this receptor recognizes is not known. Nothing much larger sits one base from this clone, and base qualities are not available.

The input for sequencing was peripheral blood, taken on day 0 of AZD1222 vaccination. The sequence was collected from an adult in good health.

The DNA sequence is as follows: TGTGCCAAACGGCTCATACTCCACAGGGAAGGGATTTACGAGCAGTACTTC. Its protein is CAKRLILHREGIYEQYF. The chain couples TRBV2 to TRBJ2-7; the D segment could be TRBD1, given 6 matching bases. Sequences SNHLY (CDR1) and FYNNEI (CDR2) are obtained from the germline V gene. Inclusive of the bounding cysteine and phenylalanine, the CDR3 is 17 residues long. Of all the DNA, just the CDR3 is kept, 51 bases in frame from base 1. The junction shows trimming of 10 bases on V and 4 bases on J, plus 29 bases between the germline ends. The full variable domain, completed from the reference TRBV2 and TRBJ2-7 proteins outside the CDR3, reads EPEVTQTPSHQVTQMGQEVILRCVPISNHLYFYWYRQILGQKVEFLVSFYNNEISEKSEIFDDQFSVERPDGSNFTLKIRSTKLEDSAMYFCAKRLILHREGIYEQYFGPGTRLTVT.